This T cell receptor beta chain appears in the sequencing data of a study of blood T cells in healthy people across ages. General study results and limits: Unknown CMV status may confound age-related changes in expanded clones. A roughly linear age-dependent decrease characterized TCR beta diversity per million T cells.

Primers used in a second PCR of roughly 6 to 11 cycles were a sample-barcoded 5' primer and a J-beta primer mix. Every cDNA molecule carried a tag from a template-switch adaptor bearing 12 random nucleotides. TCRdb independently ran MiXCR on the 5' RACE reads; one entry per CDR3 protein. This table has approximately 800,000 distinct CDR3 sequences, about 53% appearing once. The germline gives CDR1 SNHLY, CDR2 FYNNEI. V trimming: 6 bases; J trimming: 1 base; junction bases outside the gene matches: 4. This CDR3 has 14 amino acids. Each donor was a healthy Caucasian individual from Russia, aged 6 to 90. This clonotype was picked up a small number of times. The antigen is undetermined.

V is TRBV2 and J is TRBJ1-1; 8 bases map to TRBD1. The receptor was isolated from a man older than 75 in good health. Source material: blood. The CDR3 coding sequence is TGTGCCAGCAGGGGGACAGGTTGGAACACTGAAGCTTTCTTT. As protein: CASRGTGWNTEAFF.